One TCR beta chain is described in this entry. Antigen unknown. The sample has other DNA sequences that encode this CDR3 too. This CDR3 has 13 residues. Germline V gives CDR1 GTSNPN, CDR2 SVGIG (reference sequence). The V and J ends lost 1 base and 5 bases respectively, with 8 bases between them. Peripheral blood and lesional scalp punch biopsies were taken from alopecia areata patients. cDNA prepared by RNA extraction and subsequent reverse transcription served as the template for sequencing. Data came from immunoSEQ multiplex PCR; TCRdb stores just in-frame clones and leaves some out. This sample yields a few hundred thousand clones, of which 67% are seen a single time; around 1.2% belongs to the top ten. This record belongs to a study of CD8+ T cells in alopecia areata. About the study: Once tofacitinib had been taken for 6 to 18 months, 6 months off drug followed.

Study findings and constraints: Lesional scalp exceeded normal scalp in clonality, especially in alopecia totalis/universalis.

This TCR came from a human donor with alopecia areata. The rearrangement uses TRBV30 and TRBJ1-4; a possible D gene is TRBD1 (6 bases). Sequenced material: CD4+ T cells sorted from blood, taken at week 0. Here the CDR3 reads CAWSGQGNEKLFF. In nucleotides, the CDR3 is TGTGCCTGGAGTGGGCAGGGGAATGAAAAACTGTTTTTT.